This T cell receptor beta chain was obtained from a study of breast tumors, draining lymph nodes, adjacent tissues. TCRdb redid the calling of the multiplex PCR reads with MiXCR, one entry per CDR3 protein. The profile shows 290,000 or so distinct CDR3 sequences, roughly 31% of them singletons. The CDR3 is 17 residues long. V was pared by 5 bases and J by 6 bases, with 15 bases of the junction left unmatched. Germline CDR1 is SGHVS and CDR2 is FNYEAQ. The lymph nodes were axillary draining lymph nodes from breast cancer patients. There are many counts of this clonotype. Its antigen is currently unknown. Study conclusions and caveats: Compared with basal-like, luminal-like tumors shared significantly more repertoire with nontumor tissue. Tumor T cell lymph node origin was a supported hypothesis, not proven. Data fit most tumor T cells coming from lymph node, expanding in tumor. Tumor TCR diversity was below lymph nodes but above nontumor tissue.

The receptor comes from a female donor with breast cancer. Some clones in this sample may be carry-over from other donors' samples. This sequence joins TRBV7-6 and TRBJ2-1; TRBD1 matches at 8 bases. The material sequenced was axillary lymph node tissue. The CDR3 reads CASSITTGASFSNEQFF. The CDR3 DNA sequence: TGTGCCAGCAGCATAACGACAGGGGCTAGTTTTTCCAATGAGCAGTTCTTC.